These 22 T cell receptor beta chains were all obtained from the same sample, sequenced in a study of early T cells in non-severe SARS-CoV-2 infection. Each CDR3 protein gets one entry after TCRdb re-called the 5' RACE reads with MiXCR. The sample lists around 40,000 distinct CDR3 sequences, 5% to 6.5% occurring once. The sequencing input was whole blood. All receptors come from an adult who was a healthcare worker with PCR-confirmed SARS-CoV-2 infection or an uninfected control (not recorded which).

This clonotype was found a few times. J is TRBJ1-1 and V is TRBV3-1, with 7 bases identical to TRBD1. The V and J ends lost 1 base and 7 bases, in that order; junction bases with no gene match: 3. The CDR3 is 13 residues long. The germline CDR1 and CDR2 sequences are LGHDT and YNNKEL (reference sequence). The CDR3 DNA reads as TGTGCCAGCAGCCAAGCCAGGGACAGTGAAGCTTTCTTT. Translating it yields CASSQARDSEAFF.

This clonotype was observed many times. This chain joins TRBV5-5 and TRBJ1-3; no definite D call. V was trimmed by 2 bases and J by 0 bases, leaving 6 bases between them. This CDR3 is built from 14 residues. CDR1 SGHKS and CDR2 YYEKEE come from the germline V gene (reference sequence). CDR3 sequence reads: CASSFGSSGNTIYF. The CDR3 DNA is TGTGCCAGCAGCTTCGGCAGCTCTGGAAACACCATATATTTT.

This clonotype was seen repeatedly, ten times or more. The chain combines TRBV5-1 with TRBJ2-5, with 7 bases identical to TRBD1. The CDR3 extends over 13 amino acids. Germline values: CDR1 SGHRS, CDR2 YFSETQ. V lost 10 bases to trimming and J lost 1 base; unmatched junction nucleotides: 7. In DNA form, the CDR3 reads TGCGCCTCCGAGGGGGCGGGCCAAGAGACCCAGTACTTC. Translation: CASEGAGQETQYF. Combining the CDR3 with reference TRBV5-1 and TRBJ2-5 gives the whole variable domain KAGVTQTPRYLIKTRGQQVTLSCSPISGHRSVSWYQQTPGQGLQFLFEYFSETQRNKGNFPGRFSGRQFSNSRSEMNVSTLELGDSALYLCASEGAGQETQYFGPGTRLLVL.

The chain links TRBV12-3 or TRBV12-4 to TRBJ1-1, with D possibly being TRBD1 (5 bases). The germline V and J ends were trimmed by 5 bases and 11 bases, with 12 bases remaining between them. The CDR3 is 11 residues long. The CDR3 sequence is CASSQGMWAFF. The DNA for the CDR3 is TGTGCCAGCAGTCAGGGCATGTGGGCTTTCTTT.

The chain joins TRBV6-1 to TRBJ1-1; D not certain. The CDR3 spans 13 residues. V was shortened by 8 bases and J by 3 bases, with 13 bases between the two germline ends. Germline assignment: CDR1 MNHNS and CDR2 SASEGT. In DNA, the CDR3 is TGTGCCAGCGTGGTTTTGCTGGACACTGAAGCTTTCTTT. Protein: CASVVLLDTEAFF.

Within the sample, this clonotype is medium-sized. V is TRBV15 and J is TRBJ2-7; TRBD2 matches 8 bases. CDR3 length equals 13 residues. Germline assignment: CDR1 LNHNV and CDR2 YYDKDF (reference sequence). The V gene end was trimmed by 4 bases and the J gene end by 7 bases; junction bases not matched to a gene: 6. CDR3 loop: CATSTYGGEEQYF. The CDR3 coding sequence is TGTGCCACCAGCACCTACGGGGGGGAGGAGCAGTACTTC.

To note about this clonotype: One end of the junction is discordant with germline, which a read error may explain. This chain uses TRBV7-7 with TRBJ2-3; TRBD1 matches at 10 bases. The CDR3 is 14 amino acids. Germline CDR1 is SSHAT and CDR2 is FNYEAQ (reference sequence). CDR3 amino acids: CASSPGTGADTQYF. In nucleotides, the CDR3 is TGTGCTAGCAGCCCCGGGACAGGGGCAGATACGCAGTATTTT.

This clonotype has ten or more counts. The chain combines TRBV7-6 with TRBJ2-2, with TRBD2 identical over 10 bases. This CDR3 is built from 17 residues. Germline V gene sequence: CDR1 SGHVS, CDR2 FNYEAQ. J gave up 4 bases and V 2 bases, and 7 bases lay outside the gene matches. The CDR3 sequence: CASSLLASGSLTGELFF. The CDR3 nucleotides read TGTGCCAGCAGCTTACTCGCTAGCGGGAGTCTCACCGGGGAGCTGTTTTTT.

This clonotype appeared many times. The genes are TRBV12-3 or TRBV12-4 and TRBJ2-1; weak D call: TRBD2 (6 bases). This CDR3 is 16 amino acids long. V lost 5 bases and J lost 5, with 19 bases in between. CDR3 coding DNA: TGTGCCAGCAGTCCCCCGTTTAGCGGCTTTAACAATGAGCAGTTCTTC. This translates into CASSPPFSGFNNEQFF.

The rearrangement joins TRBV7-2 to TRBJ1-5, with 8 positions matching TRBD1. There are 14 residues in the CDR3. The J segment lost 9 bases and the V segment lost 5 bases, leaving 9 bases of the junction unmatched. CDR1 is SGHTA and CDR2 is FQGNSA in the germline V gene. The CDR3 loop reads CASSLQGGPRPQHF. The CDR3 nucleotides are TGTGCCAGCAGCCTACAGGGGGGGCCCCGGCCCCAGCATTTT.

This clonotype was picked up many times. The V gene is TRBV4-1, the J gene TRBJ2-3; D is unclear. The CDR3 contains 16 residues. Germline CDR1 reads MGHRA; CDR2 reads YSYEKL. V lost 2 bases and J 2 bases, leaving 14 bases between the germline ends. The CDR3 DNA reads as TGCGCCAGCAGCCAATCAAATATGGGATTCACAGATACGCAGTATTTT. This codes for CASSQSNMGFTDTQYF.

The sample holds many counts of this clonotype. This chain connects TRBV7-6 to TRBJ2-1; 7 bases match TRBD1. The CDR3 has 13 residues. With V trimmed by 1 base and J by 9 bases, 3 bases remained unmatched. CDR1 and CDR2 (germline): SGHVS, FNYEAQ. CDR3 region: CASSLGTGGEQFF. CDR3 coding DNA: TGTGCCAGCAGCTTAGGGACAGGTGGTGAGCAGTTCTTC.

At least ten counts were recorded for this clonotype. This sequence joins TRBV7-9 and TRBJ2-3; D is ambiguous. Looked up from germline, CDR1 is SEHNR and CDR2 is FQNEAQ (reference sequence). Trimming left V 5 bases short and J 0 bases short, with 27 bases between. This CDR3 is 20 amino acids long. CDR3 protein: CASSPPERIHLPNSTDTQYF. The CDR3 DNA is TGTGCCAGCAGCCCTCCGGAACGGATTCATCTTCCCAATAGCACAGATACGCAGTATTTT.

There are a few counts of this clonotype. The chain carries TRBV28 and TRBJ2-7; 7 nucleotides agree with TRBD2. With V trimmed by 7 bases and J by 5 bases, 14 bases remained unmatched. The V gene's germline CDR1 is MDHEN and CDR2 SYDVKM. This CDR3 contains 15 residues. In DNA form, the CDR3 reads TGTGCCAGCACCCCCGCCCGCGGGAGCGGGAACGAGCAGTACTTC. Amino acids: CASTPARGSGNEQYF.

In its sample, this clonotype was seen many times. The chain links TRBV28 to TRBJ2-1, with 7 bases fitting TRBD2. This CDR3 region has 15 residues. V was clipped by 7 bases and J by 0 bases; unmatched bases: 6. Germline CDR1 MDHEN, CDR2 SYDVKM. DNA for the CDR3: TGTGCCAGCAAGGGAGGGGACCGCTCCTACAATGAGCAGTTCTTC. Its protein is CASKGGDRSYNEQFF.

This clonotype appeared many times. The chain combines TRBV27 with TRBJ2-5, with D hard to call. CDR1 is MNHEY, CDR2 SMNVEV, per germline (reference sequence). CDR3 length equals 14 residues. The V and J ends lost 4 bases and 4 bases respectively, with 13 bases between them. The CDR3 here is CASSSLGPRETQYF. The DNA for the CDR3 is TGTGCCAGCAGTTCCTTGGGTCCGAGAGAGACCCAGTACTTC.

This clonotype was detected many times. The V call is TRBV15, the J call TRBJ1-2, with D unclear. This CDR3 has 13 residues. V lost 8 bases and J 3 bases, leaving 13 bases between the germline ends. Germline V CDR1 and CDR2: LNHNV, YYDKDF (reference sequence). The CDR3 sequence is CATSHRGDYGYTF. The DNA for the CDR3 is TGTGCCACCTCGCACCGGGGTGACTATGGCTACACCTTC.

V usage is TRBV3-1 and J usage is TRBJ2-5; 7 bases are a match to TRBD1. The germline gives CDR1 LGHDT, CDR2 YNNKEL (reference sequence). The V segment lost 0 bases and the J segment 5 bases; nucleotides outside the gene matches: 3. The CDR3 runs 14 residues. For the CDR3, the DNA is TGTGCCAGCAGCCAAGACAACAGGGGTGAGACCCAGTACTTC. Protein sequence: CASSQDNRGETQYF.

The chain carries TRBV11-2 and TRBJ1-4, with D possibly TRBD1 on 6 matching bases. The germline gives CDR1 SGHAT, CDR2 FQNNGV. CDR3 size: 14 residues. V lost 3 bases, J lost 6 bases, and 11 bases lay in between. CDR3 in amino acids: CASSFRGFDEKLFF. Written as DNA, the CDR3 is TGTGCCAGCAGCTTCAGGGGATTTGATGAAAAACTGTTTTTT. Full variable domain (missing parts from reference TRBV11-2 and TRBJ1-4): EAGVAQSPRYKIIEKRQSVAFWCNPISGHATLYWYQQILGQGPKLLIQFQNNGVVDDSQLPKDRFSAERLKGVDSTLKIQPAKLEDSAVYLCASSFRGFDEKLFFGSGTQLSVL.

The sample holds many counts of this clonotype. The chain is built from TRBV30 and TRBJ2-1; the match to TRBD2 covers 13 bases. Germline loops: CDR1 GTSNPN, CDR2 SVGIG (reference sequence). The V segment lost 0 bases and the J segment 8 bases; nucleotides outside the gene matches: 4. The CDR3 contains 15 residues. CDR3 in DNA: TGTGCCTGGAGTGTACAACTAGCGGGAGGGTATGAGCAGTTCTTC. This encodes CAWSVQLAGGYEQFF.

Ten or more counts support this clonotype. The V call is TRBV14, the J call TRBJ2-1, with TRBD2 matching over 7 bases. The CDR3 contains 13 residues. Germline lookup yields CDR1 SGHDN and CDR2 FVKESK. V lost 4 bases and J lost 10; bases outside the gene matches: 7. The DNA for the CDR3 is TGTGCCAGCAGCCTCGGACTAGTCCGCGAGCAGTTCTTC. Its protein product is CASSLGLVREQFF. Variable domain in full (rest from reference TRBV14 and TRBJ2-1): EAGVTQFPSHSVIEKGQTVTLRCDPISGHDNLYWYRRVMGKEIKFLLHFVKESKQDESGMPNNRFLAERTGGTYSTLKVQPAELEDSGVYFCASSLGLVREQFFGPGTRLTVL.

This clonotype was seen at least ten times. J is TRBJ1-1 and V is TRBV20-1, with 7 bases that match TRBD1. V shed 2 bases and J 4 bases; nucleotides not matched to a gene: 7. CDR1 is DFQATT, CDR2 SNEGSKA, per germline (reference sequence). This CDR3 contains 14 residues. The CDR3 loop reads CSARPRGAGTEAFF. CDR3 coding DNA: TGCAGTGCTAGACCCAGGGGGGCCGGCACTGAAGCTTTCTTT.